This T cell receptor (beta chain) emerged from a study of blood T cell repertoires in COVID-19. About the research overall: COVID-19 samples from acute and convalescent phases originated in the United States, Italy and Spain.

How the authors handled the data: Counts of nucleated cells, estimated from reference gene primer amplification, were obtained. Profiling relied on immunoSEQ multiplex PCR, and the TCRdb table lists in-frame clones only, not all of them. The V and J calls and clone size are taken from that table; D and trimming were inferred from the DNA. The table has roughly 150,000 clones, around 88% seen once; the top ten hold over 4.5%. Germline loops: CDR1 SGHTA, CDR2 FQGTGA. CDR3 length equals 16 residues. The germline V and J ends were trimmed by 1 base and 5 bases, with 16 bases remaining between them. The source of this sequence is a human donor in a cohort sampled during active COVID-19. The material sequenced was peripheral blood. The V call is TRBV7-3, the J call TRBJ2-3, with no clear D. This CDR3 is CASSLKGVQRGDTQYF. The DNA of the CDR3 is TGTGCCAGCAGCTTAAAAGGAGTCCAACGCGGAGATACGCAGTATTTT.